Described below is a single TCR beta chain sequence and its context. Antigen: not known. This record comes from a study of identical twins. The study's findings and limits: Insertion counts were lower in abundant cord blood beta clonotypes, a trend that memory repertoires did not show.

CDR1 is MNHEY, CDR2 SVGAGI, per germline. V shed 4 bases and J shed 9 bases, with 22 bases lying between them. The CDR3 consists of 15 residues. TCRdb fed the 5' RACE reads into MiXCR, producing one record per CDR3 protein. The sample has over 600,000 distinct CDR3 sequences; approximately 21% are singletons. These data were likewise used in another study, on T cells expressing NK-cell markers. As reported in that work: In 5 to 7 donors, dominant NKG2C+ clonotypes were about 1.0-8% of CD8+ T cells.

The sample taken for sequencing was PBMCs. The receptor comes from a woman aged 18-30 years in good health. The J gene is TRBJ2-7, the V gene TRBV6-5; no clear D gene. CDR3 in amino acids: CASSLSPSRSHGQYF. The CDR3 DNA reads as TGTGCCAGCAGTTTATCGCCAAGCAGATCCCACGGGCAGTACTTC.